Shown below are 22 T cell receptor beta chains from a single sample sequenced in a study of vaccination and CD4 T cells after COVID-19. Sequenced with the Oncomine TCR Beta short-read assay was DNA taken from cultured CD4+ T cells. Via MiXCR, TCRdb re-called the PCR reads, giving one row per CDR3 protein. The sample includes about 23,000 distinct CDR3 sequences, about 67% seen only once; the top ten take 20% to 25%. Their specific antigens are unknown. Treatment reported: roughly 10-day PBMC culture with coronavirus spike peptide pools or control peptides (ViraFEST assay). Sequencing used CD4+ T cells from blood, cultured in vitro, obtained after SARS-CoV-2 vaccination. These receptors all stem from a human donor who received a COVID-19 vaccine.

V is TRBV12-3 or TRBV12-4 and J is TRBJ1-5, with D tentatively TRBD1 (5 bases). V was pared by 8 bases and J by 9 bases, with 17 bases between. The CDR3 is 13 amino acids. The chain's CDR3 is CASGHRWIGPQHF. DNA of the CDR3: TGTGCCAGCGGACACCGTTGGATAGGGCCCCAGCATTTT.

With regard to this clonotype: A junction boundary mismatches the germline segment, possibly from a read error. The CDR3: CNARQGGTEAFF. CDR3 coding DNA: TGCAATGCTCGACAGGGAGGCACTGAAGCTTTCTTT. The chain recombines TRBV20-1 with TRBJ1-1, with 7 bases aligning to TRBD1. Per germline, CDR1 DFQATT and CDR2 SNEGSKA (reference sequence). The CDR3 spans 12 residues.

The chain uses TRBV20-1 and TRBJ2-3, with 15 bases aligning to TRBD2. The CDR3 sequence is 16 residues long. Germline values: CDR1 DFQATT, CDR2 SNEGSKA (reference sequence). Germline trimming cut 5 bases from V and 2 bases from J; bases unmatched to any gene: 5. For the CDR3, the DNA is TGCAGTGCTCCGGGACTAGCGGGGGGACTCACAGATACGCAGTATTTT. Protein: CSAPGLAGGLTDTQYF.

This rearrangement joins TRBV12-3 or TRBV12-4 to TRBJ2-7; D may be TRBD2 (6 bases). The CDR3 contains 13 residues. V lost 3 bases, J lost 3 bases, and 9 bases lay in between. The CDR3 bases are TGTGCCAGCAGTTTGGAGGGGAACTACGAGCAGTACTTC. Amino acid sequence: CASSLEGNYEQYF.

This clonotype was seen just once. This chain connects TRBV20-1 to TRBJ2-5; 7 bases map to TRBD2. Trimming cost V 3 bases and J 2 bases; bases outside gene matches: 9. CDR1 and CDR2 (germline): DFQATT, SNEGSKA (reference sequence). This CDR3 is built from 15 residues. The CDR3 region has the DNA TGCAGTGCTAGTGATTCGAGCGGGGCACAAGAGACCCAGTACTTC. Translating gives CSASDSSGAQETQYF.

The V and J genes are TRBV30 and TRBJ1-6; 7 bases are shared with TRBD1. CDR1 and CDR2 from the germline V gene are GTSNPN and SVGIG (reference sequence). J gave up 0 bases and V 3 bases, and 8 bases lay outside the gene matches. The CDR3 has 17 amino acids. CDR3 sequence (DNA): TGTGCCTGGAGGACAGGGCACGGGAGCTCCTATAATTCACCCCTCCACTTT. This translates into CAWRTGHGSSYNSPLHF. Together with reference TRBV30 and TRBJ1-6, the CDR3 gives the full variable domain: SQTIHQWPATLVQPVGSPLSLECTVEGTSNPNLYWYRQAAGRGLQLLFYSVGIGQISSEVPQNLSASRPQDRQFILSSKKLLLSDSGFYLCAWRTGHGSSYNSPLHFGNGTRLTVT.

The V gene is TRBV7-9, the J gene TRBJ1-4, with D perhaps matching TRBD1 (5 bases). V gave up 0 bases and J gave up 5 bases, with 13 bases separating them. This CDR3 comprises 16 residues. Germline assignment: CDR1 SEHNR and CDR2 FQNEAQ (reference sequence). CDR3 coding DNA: TGTGCCAGCAGCTTAGCGCTTCCAGGGTGGAATGAAAAACTGTTTTTT. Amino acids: CASSLALPGWNEKLFF.

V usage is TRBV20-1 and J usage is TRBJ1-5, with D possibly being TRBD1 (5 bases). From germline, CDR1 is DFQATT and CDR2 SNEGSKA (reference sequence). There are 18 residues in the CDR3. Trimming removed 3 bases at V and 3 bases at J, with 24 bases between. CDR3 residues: CSARDRTTGTDFNQPQHF. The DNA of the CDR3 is TGCAGTGCTAGGGACCGCACCACCGGGACGGACTTCAATCAGCCCCAGCATTTT.

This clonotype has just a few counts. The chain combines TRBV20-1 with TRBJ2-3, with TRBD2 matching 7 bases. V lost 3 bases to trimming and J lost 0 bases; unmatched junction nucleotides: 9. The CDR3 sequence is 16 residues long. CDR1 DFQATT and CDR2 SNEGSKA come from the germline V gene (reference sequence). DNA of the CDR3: TGCAGTGCTAGCCCCGGGACTACACCTAGCACAGATACGCAGTATTTT. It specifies CSASPGTTPSTDTQYF.

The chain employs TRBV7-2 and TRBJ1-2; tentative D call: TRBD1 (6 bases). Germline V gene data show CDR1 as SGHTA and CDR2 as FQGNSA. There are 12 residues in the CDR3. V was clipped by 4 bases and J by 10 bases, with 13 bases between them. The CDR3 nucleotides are TGTGCCAGCAGCTCCTATAGGGGGGACTACACCTTC. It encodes CASSSYRGDYTF.

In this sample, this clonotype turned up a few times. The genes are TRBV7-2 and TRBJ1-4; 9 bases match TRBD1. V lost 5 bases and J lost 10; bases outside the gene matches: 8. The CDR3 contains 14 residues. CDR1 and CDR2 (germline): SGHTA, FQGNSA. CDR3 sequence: CASSPQGQGGKLFF. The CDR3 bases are TGTGCCAGCAGCCCTCAGGGACAGGGAGGAAAACTGTTTTTT.

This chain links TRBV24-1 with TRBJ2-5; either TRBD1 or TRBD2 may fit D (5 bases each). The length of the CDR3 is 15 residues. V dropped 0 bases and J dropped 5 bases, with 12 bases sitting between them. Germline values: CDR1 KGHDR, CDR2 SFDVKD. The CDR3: CATSDLKRGLETQYF. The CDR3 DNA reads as TGTGCCACCAGTGATTTGAAACGGGGCTTGGAGACCCAGTACTTC.

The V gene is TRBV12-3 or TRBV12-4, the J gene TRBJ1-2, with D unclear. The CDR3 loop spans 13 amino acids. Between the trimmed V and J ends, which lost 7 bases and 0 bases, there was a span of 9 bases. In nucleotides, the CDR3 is TGTGCCAGCATACCCGGGCCTAACTATGGCTACACCTTC. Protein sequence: CASIPGPNYGYTF.

The CDR3, as DNA: TGTGCCAGCAGCGTGGCTAGCGGGACCCAAAACATTCAGTACTTC. It codes for CASSVASGTQNIQYF. The V and J genes are TRBV9 and TRBJ2-4; the match to TRBD2 covers 9 bases. The CDR3 is 15 residues long. Germline-derived CDR1 and CDR2 are SGDLS and YYNGEE. J lost 5 bases, V lost 2 bases, and 5 bases had no gene match. Using reference TRBV9 and TRBJ2-4 for the parts outside the CDR3, the full variable domain is DSGVTQTPKHLITATGQRVTLRCSPRSGDLSVYWYQQSLDQGLQFLIQYYNGEERAKGNILERFSAQQFPDLHSELNLSSLELGDSALYFCASSVASGTQNIQYFGAGTRLSVL.

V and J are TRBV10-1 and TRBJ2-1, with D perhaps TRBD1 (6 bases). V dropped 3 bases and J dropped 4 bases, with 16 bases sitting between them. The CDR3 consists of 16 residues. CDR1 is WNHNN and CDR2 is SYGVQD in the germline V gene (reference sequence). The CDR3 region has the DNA TGCGCCAGCAGTGAAGGACAGCCACTTGTGTACAATGAGCAGTTCTTC. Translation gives CASSEGQPLVYNEQFF.

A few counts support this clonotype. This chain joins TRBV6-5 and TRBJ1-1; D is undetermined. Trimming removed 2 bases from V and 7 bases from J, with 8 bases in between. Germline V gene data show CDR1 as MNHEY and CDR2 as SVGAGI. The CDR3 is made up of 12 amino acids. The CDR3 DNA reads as TGTGCCAGCAGTTACGCGGGTGGTGAAGCTTTCTTT. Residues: CASSYAGGEAFF.

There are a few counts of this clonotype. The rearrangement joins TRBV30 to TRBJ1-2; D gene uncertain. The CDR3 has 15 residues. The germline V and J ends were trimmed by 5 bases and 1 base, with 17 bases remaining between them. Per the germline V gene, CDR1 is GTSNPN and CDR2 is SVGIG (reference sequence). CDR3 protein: CAWSREGALNYGYTF. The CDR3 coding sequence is TGTGCCTGGTCCAGAGAGGGCGCCCTTAACTATGGCTACACCTTC.

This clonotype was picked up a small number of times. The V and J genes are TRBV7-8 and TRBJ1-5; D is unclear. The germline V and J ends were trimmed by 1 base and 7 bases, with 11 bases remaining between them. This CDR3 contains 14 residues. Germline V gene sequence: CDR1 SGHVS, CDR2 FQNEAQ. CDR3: CASSLEDSRQPQHF. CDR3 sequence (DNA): TGTGCCAGCAGCTTAGAGGATAGCCGGCAGCCCCAGCATTTT.

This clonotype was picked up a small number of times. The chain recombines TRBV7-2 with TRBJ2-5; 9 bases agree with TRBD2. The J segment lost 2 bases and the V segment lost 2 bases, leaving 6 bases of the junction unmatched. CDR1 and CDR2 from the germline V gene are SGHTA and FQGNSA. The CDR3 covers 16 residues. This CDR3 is CASSLSSGGGQETQYF. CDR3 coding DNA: TGTGCCAGCAGCTTAAGTAGCGGGGGCGGTCAAGAGACCCAGTACTTC.

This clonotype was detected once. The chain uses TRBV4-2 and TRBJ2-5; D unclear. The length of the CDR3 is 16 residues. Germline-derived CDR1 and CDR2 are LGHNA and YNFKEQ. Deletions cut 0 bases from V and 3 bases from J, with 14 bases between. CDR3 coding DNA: TGTGCCAGCAGCCAAGATCCCGGTGGGTCGGAAGAGACCCAGTACTTC. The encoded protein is CASSQDPGGSEETQYF.

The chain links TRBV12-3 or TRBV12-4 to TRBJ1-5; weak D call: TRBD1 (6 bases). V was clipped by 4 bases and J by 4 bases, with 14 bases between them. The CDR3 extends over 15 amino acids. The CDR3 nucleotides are TGTGCCAGCAGTTCCCGGGGGGCGGGTAATCAGCCCCAGCATTTT. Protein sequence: CASSSRGAGNQPQHF.

This chain's CDR3 is CASSIPGARGYTF. The CDR3 DNA reads TGTGCCAGTAGTATCCCGGGGGCCAGGGGCTACACCTTC. The genes are TRBV19 and TRBJ1-2, with TRBD1 as a possible D gene (6 bases). This CDR3 region has 13 residues. In germline, CDR1 is LNHDA, CDR2 SQIVND (reference sequence). V gave up 3 bases and J gave up 8 bases, with 13 bases separating them.